This T cell receptor beta chain was retrieved from a study of T-cell memory formation after mild COVID-19. Each CDR3 protein is one row after TCRdb ran MiXCR on the 5' RACE reads. The sample holds 250,000 to 400,000 distinct CDR3 sequences; about 13% are singletons and the top ten take under 25%. The specimen was PBMCs or a T cell subset sorted from them (not recorded which). This sequence was found in a man aged 18 to 30 who had mild COVID-19 (a few samples of this study predate the infection). Cell type and time point are not known.

CDR3 in amino acids: CASSLTGLAGGSYNEQFF. As DNA, the CDR3 is TGTGCCAGCAGCTTAACGGGACTAGCGGGGGGGTCCTACAATGAGCAGTTCTTC. This sequence joins TRBV7-2 and TRBJ2-1; 16 nucleotides match TRBD2. Germline CDR1 SGHTA, CDR2 FQGNSA. Trimming cost V 2 bases and J 1 base; bases outside gene matches: 2. The CDR3 length is 18 residues.